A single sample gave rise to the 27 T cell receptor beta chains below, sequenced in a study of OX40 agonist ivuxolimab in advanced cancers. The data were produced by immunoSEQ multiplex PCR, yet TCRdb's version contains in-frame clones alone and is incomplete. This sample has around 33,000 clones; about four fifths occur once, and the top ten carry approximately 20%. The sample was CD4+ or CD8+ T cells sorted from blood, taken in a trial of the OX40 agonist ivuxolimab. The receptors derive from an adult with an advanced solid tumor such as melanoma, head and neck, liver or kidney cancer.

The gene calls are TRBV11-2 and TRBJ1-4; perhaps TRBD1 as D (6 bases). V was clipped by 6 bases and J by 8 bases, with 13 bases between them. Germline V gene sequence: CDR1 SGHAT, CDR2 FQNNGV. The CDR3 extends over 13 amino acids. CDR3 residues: CASRPGVGEKLFF. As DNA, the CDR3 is TGTGCCAGCAGGCCAGGGGTCGGAGAAAAACTGTTTTTT. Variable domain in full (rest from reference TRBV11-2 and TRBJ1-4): EAGVAQSPRYKIIEKRQSVAFWCNPISGHATLYWYQQILGQGPKLLIQFQNNGVVDDSQLPKDRFSAERLKGVDSTLKIQPAKLEDSAVYLCASRPGVGEKLFFGSGTQLSVL.

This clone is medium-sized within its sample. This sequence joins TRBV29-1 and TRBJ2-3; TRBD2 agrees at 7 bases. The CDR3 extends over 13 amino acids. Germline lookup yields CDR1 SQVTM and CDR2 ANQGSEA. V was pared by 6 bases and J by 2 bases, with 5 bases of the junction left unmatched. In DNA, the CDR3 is TGCAGCGTCCCTAGCGGCCACACAGATACGCAGTATTTT. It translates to CSVPSGHTDTQYF.

The CDR3 bases are TGTGCCACCGGCGTGGAGACCCAGTACTTC. Amino acids: CATGVETQYF. The rearrangement uses TRBV27 and TRBJ2-5; D gene unclear. The CDR3 length is 10 residues. CDR1 is MNHEY and CDR2 is SMNVEV in the germline V gene (reference sequence). The V end was cut by 10 bases, the J end by 5 bases, with 8 bases between.

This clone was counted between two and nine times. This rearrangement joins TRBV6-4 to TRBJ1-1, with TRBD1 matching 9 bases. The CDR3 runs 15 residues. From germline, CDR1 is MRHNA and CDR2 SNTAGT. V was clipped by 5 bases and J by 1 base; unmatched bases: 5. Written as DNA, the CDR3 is TGTGCCAGCAGTTTGGACAGGGGAGGGAACACTGAAGCTTTCTTT. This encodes CASSLDRGGNTEAFF.

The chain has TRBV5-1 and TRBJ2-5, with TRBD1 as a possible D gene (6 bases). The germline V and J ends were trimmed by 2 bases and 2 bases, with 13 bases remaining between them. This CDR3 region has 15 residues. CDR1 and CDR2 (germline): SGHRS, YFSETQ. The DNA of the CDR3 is TGCGCCAGCAGCTTTCTCGGGACAAGACAAGAGACCCAGTACTTC. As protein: CASSFLGTRQETQYF.

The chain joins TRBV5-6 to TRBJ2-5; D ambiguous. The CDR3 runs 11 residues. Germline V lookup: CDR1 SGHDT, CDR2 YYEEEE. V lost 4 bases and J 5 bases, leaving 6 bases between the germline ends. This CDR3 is CASSAYETQYF. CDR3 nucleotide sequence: TGTGCCAGCAGCGCCTACGAGACCCAGTACTTC.

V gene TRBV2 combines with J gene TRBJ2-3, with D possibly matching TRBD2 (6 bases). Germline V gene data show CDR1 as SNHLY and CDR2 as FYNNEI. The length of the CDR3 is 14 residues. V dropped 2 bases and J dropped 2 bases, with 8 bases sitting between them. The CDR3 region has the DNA TGTGCCAGCAGTGAACAGGACTACACAGATACGCAGTATTTT. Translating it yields CASSEQDYTDTQYF.

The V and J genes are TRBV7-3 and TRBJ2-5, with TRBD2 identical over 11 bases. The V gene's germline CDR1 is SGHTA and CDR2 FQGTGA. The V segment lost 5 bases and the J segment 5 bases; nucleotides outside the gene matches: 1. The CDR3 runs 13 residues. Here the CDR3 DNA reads TGTGCCAGCAGCCTAGCGGGAGGTGAGACCCAGTACTTC. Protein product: CASSLAGGETQYF.

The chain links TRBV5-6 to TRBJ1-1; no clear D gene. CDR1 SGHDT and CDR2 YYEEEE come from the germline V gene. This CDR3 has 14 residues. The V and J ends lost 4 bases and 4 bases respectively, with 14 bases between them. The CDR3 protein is CASSKTPGGTEAFF. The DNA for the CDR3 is TGTGCCAGCAGCAAGACCCCGGGAGGCACTGAAGCTTTCTTT.

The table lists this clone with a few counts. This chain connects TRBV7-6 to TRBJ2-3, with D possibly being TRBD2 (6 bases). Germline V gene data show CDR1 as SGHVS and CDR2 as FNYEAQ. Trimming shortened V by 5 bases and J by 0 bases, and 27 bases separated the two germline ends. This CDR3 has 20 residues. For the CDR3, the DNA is TGTGCCAGCAGCGATAGCACCCCCCGGGGGTGGACCCAGAGCACAGATACGCAGTATTTT. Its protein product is CASSDSTPRGWTQSTDTQYF.

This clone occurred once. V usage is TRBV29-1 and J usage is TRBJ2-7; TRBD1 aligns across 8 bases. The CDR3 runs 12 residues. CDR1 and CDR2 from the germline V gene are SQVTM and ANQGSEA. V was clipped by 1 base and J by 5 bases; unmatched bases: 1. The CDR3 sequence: CSVEVDRDEQYF. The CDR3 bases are TGCAGCGTTGAAGTGGACAGGGACGAGCAGTACTTC.

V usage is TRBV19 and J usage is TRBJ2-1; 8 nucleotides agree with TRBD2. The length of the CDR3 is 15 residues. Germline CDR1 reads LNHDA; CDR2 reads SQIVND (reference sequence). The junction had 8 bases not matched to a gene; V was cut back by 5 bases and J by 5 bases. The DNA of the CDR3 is TGTGCCAGTAGTCCACCGGGACTAGACCACAATGAGCAGTTCTTC. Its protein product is CASSPPGLDHNEQFF.

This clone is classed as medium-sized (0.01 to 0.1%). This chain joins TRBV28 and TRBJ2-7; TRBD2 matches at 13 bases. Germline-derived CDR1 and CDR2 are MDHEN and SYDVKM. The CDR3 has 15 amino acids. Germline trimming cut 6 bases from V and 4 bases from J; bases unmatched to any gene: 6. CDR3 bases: TGTGCCAGCAGAGTAACTAGCGGGAGGGTATACGAGCAGTACTTC. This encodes CASRVTSGRVYEQYF.

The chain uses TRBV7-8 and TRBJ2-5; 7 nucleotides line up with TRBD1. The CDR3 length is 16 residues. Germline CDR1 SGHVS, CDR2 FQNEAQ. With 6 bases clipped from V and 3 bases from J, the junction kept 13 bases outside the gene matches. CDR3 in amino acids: CASRDTGTAIKETQYF. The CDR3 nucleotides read TGTGCCAGCAGGGATACCGGGACAGCGATTAAAGAGACCCAGTACTTC.

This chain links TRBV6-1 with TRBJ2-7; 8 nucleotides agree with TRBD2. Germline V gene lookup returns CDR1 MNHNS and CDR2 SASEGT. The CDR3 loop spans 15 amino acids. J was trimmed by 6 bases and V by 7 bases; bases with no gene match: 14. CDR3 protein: CASKSLGAGEGEQYF. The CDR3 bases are TGTGCCAGCAAAAGTTTAGGAGCGGGAGAGGGCGAGCAGTACTTC.

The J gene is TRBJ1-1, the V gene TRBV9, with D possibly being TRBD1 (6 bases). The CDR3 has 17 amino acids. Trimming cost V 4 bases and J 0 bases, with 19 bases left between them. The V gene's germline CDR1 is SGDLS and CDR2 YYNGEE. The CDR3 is CASSPEGHLLVNTEAFF. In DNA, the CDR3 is TGTGCCAGCAGCCCCGAGGGACACCTACTTGTGAACACTGAAGCTTTCTTT. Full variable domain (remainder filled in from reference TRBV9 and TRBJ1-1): DSGVTQTPKHLITATGQRVTLRCSPRSGDLSVYWYQQSLDQGLQFLIQYYNGEERAKGNILERFSAQQFPDLHSELNLSSLELGDSALYFCASSPEGHLLVNTEAFFGQGTRLTVV.

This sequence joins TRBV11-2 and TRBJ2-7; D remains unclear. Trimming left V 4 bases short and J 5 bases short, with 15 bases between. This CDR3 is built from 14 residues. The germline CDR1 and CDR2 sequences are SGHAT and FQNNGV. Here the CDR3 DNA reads TGTGCCAGCAGCTCTGACACCCCGGTGGACGAGCAGTACTTC. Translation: CASSSDTPVDEQYF. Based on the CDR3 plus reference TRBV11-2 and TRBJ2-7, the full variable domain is EAGVAQSPRYKIIEKRQSVAFWCNPISGHATLYWYQQILGQGPKLLIQFQNNGVVDDSQLPKDRFSAERLKGVDSTLKIQPAKLEDSAVYLCASSSDTPVDEQYFGPGTRLTVT.

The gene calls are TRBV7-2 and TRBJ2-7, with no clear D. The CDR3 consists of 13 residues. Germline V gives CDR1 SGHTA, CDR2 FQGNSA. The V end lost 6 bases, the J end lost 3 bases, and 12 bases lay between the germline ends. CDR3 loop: CASSSLVLYEQYF. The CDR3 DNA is TGTGCCAGCAGTTCGTTAGTGCTCTACGAGCAGTACTTC. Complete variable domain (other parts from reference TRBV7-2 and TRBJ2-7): GAGVSQSPSNKVTEKGKDVELRCDPISGHTALYWYRQSLGQGLEFLIYFQGNSAPDKSGLPSDRFSAERTGGSVSTLTIQRTQQEDSAVYLCASSSLVLYEQYFGPGTRLTVT.

DNA of the CDR3: TGTGCCAGTAGTATAGGTGGACAGGGGGCCGCCTATGGCTACACCTTC. Protein product: CASSIGGQGAAYGYTF. The V gene is TRBV19, the J gene TRBJ1-2; 11 bases align to TRBD1. V dropped 1 base and J dropped 4; count of bases not matched to a gene: 5. This CDR3 spans 16 amino acids. The germline CDR1 and CDR2 sequences are LNHDA and SQIVND (reference sequence).

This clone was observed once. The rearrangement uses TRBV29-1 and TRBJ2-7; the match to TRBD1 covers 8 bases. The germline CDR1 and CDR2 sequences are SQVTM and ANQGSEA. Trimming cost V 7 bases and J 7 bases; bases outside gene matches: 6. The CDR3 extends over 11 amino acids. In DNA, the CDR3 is TGCAGCGCTGGGACAGGTTCTGAGCAGTACTTC. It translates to CSAGTGSEQYF.

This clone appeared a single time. The CDR3 reads CASSPSRGAYSNQPQHF. CDR3 nucleotide sequence: TGCGCCAGCAGCCCTAGTCGCGGAGCTTATAGCAATCAGCCCCAGCATTTT. The genes are TRBV4-3 and TRBJ1-5, with D hard to call. In germline, CDR1 is LGHNA, CDR2 YSLEER. The CDR3 extends over 17 amino acids. V was cut by 4 bases and J by 0 bases, with 16 bases left in between.

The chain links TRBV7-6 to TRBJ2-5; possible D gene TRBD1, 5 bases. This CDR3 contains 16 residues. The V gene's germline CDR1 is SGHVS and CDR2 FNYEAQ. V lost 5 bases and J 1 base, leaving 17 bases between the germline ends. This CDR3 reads CASSPDGRGTQETQYF. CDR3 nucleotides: TGTGCCAGCAGCCCCGATGGAAGGGGTACCCAAGAGACCCAGTACTTC.

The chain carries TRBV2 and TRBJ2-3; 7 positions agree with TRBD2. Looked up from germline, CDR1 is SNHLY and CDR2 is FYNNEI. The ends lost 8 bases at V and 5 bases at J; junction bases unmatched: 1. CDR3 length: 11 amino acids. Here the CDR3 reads CASGEGDTQYF. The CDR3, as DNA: TGTGCCAGCGGGGAGGGAGATACGCAGTATTTT.

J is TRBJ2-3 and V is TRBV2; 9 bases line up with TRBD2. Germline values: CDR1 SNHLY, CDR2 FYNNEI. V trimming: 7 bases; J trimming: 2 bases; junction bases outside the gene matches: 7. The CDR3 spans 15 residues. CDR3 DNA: TGTGCCAGCAAAGGCGGGGGGGCCGTCACAGATACGCAGTATTTT. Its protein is CASKGGGAVTDTQYF. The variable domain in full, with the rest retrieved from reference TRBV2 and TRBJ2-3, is EPEVTQTPSHQVTQMGQEVILRCVPISNHLYFYWYRQILGQKVEFLVSFYNNEISEKSEIFDDQFSVERPDGSNFTLKIRSTKLEDSAMYFCASKGGGAVTDTQYFGPGTRLTVL.

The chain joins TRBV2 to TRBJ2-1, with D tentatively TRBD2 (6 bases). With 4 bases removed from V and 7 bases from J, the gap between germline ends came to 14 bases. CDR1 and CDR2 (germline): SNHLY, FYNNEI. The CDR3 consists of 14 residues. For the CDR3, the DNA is TGTGCCAGCAGTGGGCCTTCTGGGGGGAATGAGCAGTTCTTC. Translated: CASSGPSGGNEQFF. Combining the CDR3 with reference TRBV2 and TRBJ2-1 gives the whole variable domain EPEVTQTPSHQVTQMGQEVILRCVPISNHLYFYWYRQILGQKVEFLVSFYNNEISEKSEIFDDQFSVERPDGSNFTLKIRSTKLEDSAMYFCASSGPSGGNEQFFGPGTRLTVL.

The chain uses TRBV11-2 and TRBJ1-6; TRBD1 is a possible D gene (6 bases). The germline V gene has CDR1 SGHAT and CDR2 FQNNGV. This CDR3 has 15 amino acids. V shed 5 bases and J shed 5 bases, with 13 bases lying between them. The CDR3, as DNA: TGTGCCAGCAGCCCCGGGACACCGAATAATTCACCCCTCCACTTT. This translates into CASSPGTPNNSPLHF.

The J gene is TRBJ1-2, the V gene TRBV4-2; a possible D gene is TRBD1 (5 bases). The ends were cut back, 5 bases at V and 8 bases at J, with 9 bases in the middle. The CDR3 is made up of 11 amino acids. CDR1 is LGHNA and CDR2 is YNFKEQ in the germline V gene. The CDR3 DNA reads TGTGCCAGCAGCTCAGGGTCCGGCTACACCTTC. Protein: CASSSGSGYTF.